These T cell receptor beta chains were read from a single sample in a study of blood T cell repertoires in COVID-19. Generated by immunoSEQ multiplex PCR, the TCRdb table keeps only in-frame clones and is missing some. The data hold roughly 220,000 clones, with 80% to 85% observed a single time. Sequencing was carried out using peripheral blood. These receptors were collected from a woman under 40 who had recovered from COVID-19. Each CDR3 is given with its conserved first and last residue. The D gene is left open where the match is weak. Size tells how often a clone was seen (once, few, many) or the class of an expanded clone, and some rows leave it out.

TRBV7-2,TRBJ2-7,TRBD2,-,CASSLGVAGPYSYEQYF,TGTGCCAGCAGCTTAGGGGTAGCGGGGCCCTACTCCTACGAGCAGTACTTC
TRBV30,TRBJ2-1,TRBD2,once,CASGRGLAELHEQFF,TGTGCCTCTGGGAGAGGACTAGCGGAGCTGCATGAGCAGTTCTTC
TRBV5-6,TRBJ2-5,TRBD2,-,CASSRLAGVQETQYF,TGTGCCAGCAGCCGACTAGCGGGAGTCCAAGAGACCCAGTACTTC
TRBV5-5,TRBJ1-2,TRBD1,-,CASSYPKGAGEGYTF,TGTGCCAGCAGCTATCCAAAGGGGGCAGGAGAGGGCTACACCTTC
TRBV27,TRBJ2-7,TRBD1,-,CASSHNQGAGNEQYF,TGTGCCAGCAGTCATAACCAGGGGGCTGGCAACGAGCAGTACTTC
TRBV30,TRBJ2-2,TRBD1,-,CAWIWDRNTGELFF,TGTGCCTGGATTTGGGACAGGAACACCGGGGAGCTGTTTTTT
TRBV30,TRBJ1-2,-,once,CAWSVTRPGGYTF,TGTGCCTGGAGTGTAACCCGCCCCGGGGGCTACACCTTC
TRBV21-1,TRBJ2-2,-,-,CASSNDPQAANTGELFF,TGTGCCAGCAGCAACGACCCCCAGGCCGCGAACACCGGGGAGCTGTTTTTT
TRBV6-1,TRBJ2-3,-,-,CASSEGGFMDTQYF,TGTGCCAGCAGTGAGGGCGGGTTCATGGATACGCAGTATTTT
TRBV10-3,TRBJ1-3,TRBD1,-,CAISSGTGGDGNTIYF,TGTGCCATCAGTTCCGGGACAGGGGGGGACGGAAACACCATATATTTT
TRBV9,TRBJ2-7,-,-,CASSPRDTTYEQYF,TGTGCCAGCAGCCCGAGGGACACTACCTACGAGCAGTACTTC
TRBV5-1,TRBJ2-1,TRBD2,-,CASREAGAYNEQFF,TGCGCCAGCAGAGAGGCGGGAGCTTACAATGAGCAGTTCTTC
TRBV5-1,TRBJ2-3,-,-,CASSGGLSDTQYF,TGCGCCAGCAGCGGCGGACTGTCAGATACGCAGTATTTT
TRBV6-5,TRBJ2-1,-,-,CASIAGDNEQFF,TGTGCCAGCATTGCCGGGGATAATGAGCAGTTCTTC
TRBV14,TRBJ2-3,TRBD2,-,CASSQDQTSGTDTQYF,TGTGCCAGCAGCCAAGATCAGACTAGCGGGACAGATACGCAGTATTTT
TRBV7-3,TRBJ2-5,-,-,CASSFDGLSQETQYF,TGTGCCAGCAGCTTTGACGGACTGTCTCAAGAGACCCAGTACTTC
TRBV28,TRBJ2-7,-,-,CASSLRGSEQYF,TGTGCCAGCAGCCTAAGAGGGAGCGAGCAGTACTTC
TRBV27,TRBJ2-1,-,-,CASRRSSYNEQFF,TGTGCCAGCAGACGCAGCTCCTACAATGAGCAGTTCTTC
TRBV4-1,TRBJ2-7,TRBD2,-,CASSQAGGRGPYEQYF,TGCGCCAGCAGCCAAGCGGGGGGGAGGGGCCCCTACGAGCAGTACTTC
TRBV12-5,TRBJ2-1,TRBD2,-,CASGPGTSGSNEQFF,TGTGCTAGTGGACCCGGGACTAGCGGGAGCAATGAGCAGTTCTTC
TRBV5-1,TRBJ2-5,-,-,CASSLATGGGETQYF,TGCGCCAGCAGCTTGGCCACAGGGGGAGGGGAGACCCAGTACTTC
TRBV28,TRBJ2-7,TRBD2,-,CASSLESSGSSYEQYF,TGTGCCAGCAGTTTAGAGTCTAGCGGAAGCTCCTACGAGCAGTACTTC
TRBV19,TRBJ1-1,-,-,CASSIKFAGRTEAFF,TGTGCCAGTAGTATCAAGTTCGCGGGAAGAACTGAAGCTTTCTTT
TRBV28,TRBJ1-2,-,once,CASSFHQRDSSGYTF,TGTGCCAGCAGTTTCCACCAGCGCGACAGCTCAGGCTACACCTTC
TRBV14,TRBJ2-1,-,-,CASSQDGWAGANNEQFF,TGTGCCAGCAGCCAAGATGGTTGGGCAGGGGCGAACAATGAGCAGTTCTTC
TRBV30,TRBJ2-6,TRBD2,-,CAWSWASGSTGANVLTF,TGTGCCTGGAGTTGGGCTAGCGGGAGTACTGGGGCCAACGTCCTGACTTTC
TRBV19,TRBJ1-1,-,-,CASMGSFMNTEAFF,TGTGCCAGTATGGGCAGCTTCATGAACACTGAAGCTTTCTTT
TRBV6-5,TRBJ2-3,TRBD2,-,CASSYGPGGADTQYF,TGTGCCAGCAGTTACGGTCCGGGAGGAGCAGATACGCAGTATTTT
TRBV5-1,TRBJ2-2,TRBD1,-,CASSLEGASSNTGELFF,TGCGCCAGCAGCTTGGAGGGGGCTAGCTCGAACACCGGGGAGCTGTTTTTT
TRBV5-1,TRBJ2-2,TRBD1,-,CASSFGQGLTGELFF,TGCGCCAGCAGCTTTGGACAGGGACTCACCGGGGAGCTGTTTTTT
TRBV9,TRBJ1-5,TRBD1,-,CASSRAGGDQPQHF,TGTGCCAGCAGCCGGGCAGGGGGAGATCAGCCCCAGCATTTT
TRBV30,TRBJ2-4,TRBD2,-,CAWSGTGVAGAKNIQYF,TGTGCCTGGAGTGGGACGGGGGTAGCGGGAGCCAAAAACATTCAGTACTTC
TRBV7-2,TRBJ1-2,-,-,CASSFGGAGGYTF,TGTGCCAGCAGCTTCGGGGGGGCGGGTGGCTACACCTTC
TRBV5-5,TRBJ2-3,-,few,CASSHRTSTDTQYF,TGTGCCAGCAGCCATAGAACTAGCACAGATACGCAGTATTTT
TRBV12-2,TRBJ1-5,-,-,CASRLTLSHQTGLNQPQHF,TGTGCAAGTCGATTAACACTTAGTCATCAGACAGGCCTGAATCAGCCCCAGCATTTT
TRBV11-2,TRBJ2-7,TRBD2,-,CASSLLGGGAGEQYF,TGTGCCAGCAGCCTCTTAGGCGGGGGAGCGGGAGAGCAGTACTTC
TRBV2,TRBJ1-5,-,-,CASSADQPQHF,TGTGCCAGCAGTGCAGATCAGCCCCAGCATTTT